Each of the 11 T cell receptor gamma chains below was sequenced from the same sample in a study of gamma-delta chains in newborns, infants, children. TCRdb re-called the reads with CATT. The top ten hold around 53% of the sample, which has 860 or so gamma-chain clones, around 60% seen once. Sequenced input: blood. Receptors originate from a child who was a newborn, infant or young child, either healthy, febrile or measles-vaccinated (not recorded which).

This clone appeared a few times. Other DNA sequences of this sample code for an identical CDR3. The V call is TRGV9, the J call TRGJP. TCRdb offers no J gene call, so here the DNA was matched to germline to obtain one. Trimming removed 0 bases from V and 4 bases from J; junction bases left unmatched: 3. The CDR3 extends over 17 amino acids. The germline V gene encodes CDR1 GITISATS and CDR2 ISYDGTV (reference sequence). CDR3 nucleotide sequence: TGTGCCTTGTGGGAGGTGCAACAAGAGTTGGGCAAAAAAATCAAGGTATTT. This codes for CALWEVQQELGKKIKVF.

The chain carries TRGV9 and TRGJP. The J gene is absent in TCRdb and was assigned here via DNA matching to germline. The CDR3 totals 20 residues. J was trimmed by 4 bases and V by 0 bases; bases with no gene match: 12. CDR1 GITISATS and CDR2 ISYDGTV come from the germline V gene (reference sequence). The CDR3 sequence is CALWEVPLAQQELGKKIKVF. CDR3 nucleotides: TGTGCCTTGTGGGAGGTGCCTCTCGCCCAACAAGAGTTGGGCAAAAAAATCAAGGTATTT.

The J gene is TRGJ1 or TRGJ2, the V gene TRGV2. TCRdb offers no J gene call, so here the DNA was matched to germline to obtain one. The germline gives CDR1 EGSNGY, CDR2 YDSYNSKV. The J segment lost 5 bases and the V segment lost 0 bases, leaving 4 bases of the junction unmatched. The CDR3 has 13 amino acids. The CDR3 DNA is TGTGCCACCTGGGACGGGCAGCATTATAAGAAACTCTTT. Translated: CATWDGQHYKKLF.

This clone appeared a few times. The TCRdb protein, from a much larger clone, departs from this DNA's translation at residue 8, likely by read error; the protein shown derives from the DNA. The same CDR3 also results from other DNA sequences found in this sample. The chain has TRGV9 and TRGJP. TCRdb records no J gene; here it was assigned by comparing the DNA to germline. The V gene end was trimmed by 0 bases and the J gene end by 9 bases; junction bases not matched to a gene: 5. CDR3 size: 16 residues. Germline V lookup: CDR1 GITISATS, CDR2 ISYDGTV (reference sequence). The CDR3 nucleotides are TGTGCCTTGTGGGAGGTGCGGGGGTTGGGCAAAAAAATCAAGGTATTT. Protein product: CALWEVRGLGKKIKVF.

CDR3 sequence: CALCTPLYYKKLF. In DNA, the CDR3 is TGTGCCTTGTGTACCCCTCTTTATTATAAGAAACTCTTT. V and J are TRGV9 and TRGJ1 or TRGJ2. As TCRdb names no J gene, one was assigned here on the basis of a DNA match to germline. The germline V gene has CDR1 GITISATS and CDR2 ISYDGTV (reference sequence). The CDR3 spans 13 residues. Trimming removed 7 bases from V and 3 bases from J; junction bases left unmatched: 9.

The chain carries TRGV2 and TRGJ1 or TRGJ2. The J gene comes from matching the DNA to germline here; TCRdb lacks it. Germline CDR1 and CDR2: EGSNGY and YDSYNSKV. CDR3 length equals 12 residues. With 0 bases clipped from V and 8 bases from J, the junction kept 4 bases outside the gene matches. CDR3 sequence: CATWDGHHKKLF. Here the CDR3 DNA reads TGTGCCACCTGGGACGGGCATCATAAGAAACTCTTT.

V is TRGV9 and J is TRGJP. TCRdb supplies no J gene; here it was assigned by aligning the nucleotide sequence to germline. With 4 bases clipped from V and 10 bases from J, the junction kept 13 bases outside the gene matches. CDR1 and CDR2 (germline): GITISATS, ISYDGTV (reference sequence). This CDR3 has 17 amino acids. Written as DNA, the CDR3 is TGTGCCTTGTGGGACCCTACAAGAGTTTTGGGCAAAAAAATCAAGGTATTT. This encodes CALWDPTRVLGKKIKVF.

The rearrangement links TRGV9 to TRGJP. The J gene is not listed in TCRdb, so it was assigned here from a DNA match to germline. The germline V gene encodes CDR1 GITISATS and CDR2 ISYDGTV (reference sequence). The CDR3 contains 17 residues. V lost 0 bases to trimming and J lost 3 bases; unmatched junction nucleotides: 2. The CDR3 spells CALWEVAQELGKKIKVF. CDR3 in DNA: TGTGCCTTGTGGGAGGTGGCGCAAGAGTTGGGCAAAAAAATCAAGGTATTT.

About this clone itself: This sample includes further DNA sequences coding for the same CDR3. This chain joins TRGV9 and TRGJP. The J gene, left out of TCRdb, was set here by checking the DNA against germline. V lost 0 bases, J lost 6 bases, and 5 bases stayed unmatched. From germline, CDR1 is GITISATS and CDR2 ISYDGTV (reference sequence). The CDR3 loop spans 17 amino acids. The DNA of the CDR3 is TGTGCCTTGTGGGAGGTGCGTGGAGAGTTGGGCAAAAAAATCAAGGTATTT. Residues: CALWEVRGELGKKIKVF.

CDR3 loop: CALWEATQELGKKIKVF. The CDR3 bases are TGTGCCTTGTGGGAGGCTACACAAGAGTTGGGCAAAAAAATCAAGGTATTT. The chain links TRGV9 to TRGJP. The J gene was missing in TCRdb and was found by matching the end of the DNA to germline. CDR1 and CDR2 (germline): GITISATS, ISYDGTV (reference sequence). This CDR3 is built from 17 residues. V gave up 2 bases and J gave up 4 bases; unmatched junction bases: 5.

The J gene is TRGJ1 or TRGJ2, the V gene TRGV2. The J gene, not given by TCRdb, was assigned here from a germline match of the nucleotide sequence. This CDR3 region has 14 residues. Germline V gene data show CDR1 as EGSNGY and CDR2 as YDSYNSKV. With V trimmed by 1 base and J by 0 bases, 3 bases remained unmatched. CDR3 bases: TGTGCCACCTGGGACGGCTCGAATTATTATAAGAAACTCTTT. This gives the protein CATWDGSNYYKKLF.